This is a list of T cell receptor beta chains from one sample in a study of cytomegalovirus exposure and HLA in healthy donors. Measured with immunoSEQ multiplex PCR; TCRdb has only the in-frame clones, and not every one. The sample has roughly 180,000 clones, approximately 80% seen once. Sequencing was done on a sample of PBMCs. These receptors were obtained from a female donor in good health and CMV-seronegative. Both conserved end residues are trimmed from each CDR3. Each record gives: V gene, clone size, D gene, J gene, CDR3 protein. A D gene is named only where the DNA matches it firmly. The size entry is marked missing in some rows and otherwise reads once, few, many or a size class.

>TRBV21-1|-|-|TRBJ1-5
ASSRVTTTAFGNQPQH
>TRBV6-6|-|-|TRBJ2-1
ASKGTPANEQF
>TRBV7-2|-|TRBD1|TRBJ2-7
ASRTTGGNYEQY
>TRBV6-6|-|-|TRBJ1-3
ASSLALGSGNTIY
>TRBV30|once|TRBD2|TRBJ2-3
AWRGGDYTDTQY
>TRBV9|-|TRBD2|TRBJ2-2
ASSYSGGLNTGELF
>TRBV29-1|-|TRBD2|TRBJ2-3
SVEAGVITDTQY
>TRBV7-9|few|TRBD1|TRBJ1-5
SSRGQGSNQPQH
>TRBV28|-|TRBD2|-
ASSLSRLAGGTYEQY
>TRBV30|-|TRBD2|TRBJ2-1
AWKPSGNYNEQF
>TRBV30|-|-|TRBJ1-2
AWSVGARDLT
>TRBV2|-|TRBD1|TRBJ2-2
GTGKNTGELF
>TRBV2|-|TRBD2|TRBJ2-1
ASSPPGLAGVNEQF
>TRBV19|-|-|TRBJ2-3
ASSIWQSPSTDTQY
>TRBV28|-|-|TRBJ2-1
ASPPSRGYNEQF